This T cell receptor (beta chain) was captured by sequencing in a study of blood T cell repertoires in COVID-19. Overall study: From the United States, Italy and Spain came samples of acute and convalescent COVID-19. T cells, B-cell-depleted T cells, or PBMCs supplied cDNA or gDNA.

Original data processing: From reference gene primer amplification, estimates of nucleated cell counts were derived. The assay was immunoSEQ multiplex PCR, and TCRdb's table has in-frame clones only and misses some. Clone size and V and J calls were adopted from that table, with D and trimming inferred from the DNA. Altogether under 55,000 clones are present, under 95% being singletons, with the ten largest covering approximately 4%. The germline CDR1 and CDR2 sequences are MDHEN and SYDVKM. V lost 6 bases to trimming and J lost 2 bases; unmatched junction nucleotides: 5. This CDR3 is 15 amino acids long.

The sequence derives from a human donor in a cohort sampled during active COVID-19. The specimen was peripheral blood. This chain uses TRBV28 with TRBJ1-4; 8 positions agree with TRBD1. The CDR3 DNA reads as TGTGCCAGCAGACAACAGGGGGTTACTAATGAAAAACTGTTTTTT. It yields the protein CASRQQGVTNEKLFF.